The TCR beta chain under discussion was sequenced for a study of blood T cell repertoires in COVID-19. This clone is a singleton in its sample. Germline loops: CDR1 LNHDA, CDR2 SQIVND (reference sequence). Trimming at V came to 5 bases and at J to 4 bases, leaving 6 bases not matched to a gene. The CDR3 is 14 amino acids. The table came from immunoSEQ multiplex PCR; TCRdb's copy has only in-frame clones and leaves some out. The sample lists some 250,000 clones, roughly 90% occurring once. The source of this sequence is a man aged 40-55 years who had recovered from COVID-19. Sequenced input: PBMCs or T cells enriched from blood (not recorded which). The rearrangement uses TRBV19 and TRBJ2-3; 7 bases fit TRBD2. For the CDR3, the DNA is TGTGCCAGTAGTTGGGCTAGCGGCGCAGATACGCAGTATTTT. This sequence encodes CASSWASGADTQYF.